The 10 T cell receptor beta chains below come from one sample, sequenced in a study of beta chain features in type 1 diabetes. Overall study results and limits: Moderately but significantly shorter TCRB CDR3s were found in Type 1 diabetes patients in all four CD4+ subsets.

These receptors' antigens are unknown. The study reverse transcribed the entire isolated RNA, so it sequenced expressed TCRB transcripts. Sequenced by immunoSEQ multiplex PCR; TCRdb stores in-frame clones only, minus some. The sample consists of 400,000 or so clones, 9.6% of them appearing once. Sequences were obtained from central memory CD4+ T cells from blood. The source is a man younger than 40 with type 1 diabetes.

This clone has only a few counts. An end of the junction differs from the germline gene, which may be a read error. The CDR3 sequence is CASSLAGKDGYTF. CDR3 DNA sequence: TGTGCCAGCAGCTTGGCAGGGAAGGATGGCTACACCTTC. This chain joins TRBV5-1 and TRBJ1-2; D is possibly TRBD1 (5 bases). The CDR3 totals 13 residues. The germline CDR1 and CDR2 sequences are SGHRS and YFSETQ.

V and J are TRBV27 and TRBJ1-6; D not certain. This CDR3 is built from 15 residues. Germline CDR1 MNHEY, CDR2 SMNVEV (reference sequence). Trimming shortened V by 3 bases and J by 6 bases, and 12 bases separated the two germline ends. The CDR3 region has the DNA TGTGCCAGCAGTTTTACGAGTGCTTCTAATTCACCCCTCCACTTT. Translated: CASSFTSASNSPLHF.

The CDR3 DNA reads as TGCGCCAGCAGCTCCCTAGCGGGCCCCTACGAGCAGTACTTC. As protein: CASSSLAGPYEQYF. V gene TRBV5-1 combines with J gene TRBJ2-7; 8 nucleotides agree with TRBD2. Germline V gene data show CDR1 as SGHRS and CDR2 as YFSETQ. The CDR3 length is 14 residues. The ends lost 3 bases at V and 2 bases at J; junction bases unmatched: 4.

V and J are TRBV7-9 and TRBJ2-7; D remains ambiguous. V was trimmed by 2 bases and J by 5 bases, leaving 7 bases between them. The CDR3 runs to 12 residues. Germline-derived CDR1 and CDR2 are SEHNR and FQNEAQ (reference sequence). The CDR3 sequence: CASSLRTNEQYF. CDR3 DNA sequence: TGTGCCAGCAGCTTAAGAACGAACGAGCAGTACTTC.

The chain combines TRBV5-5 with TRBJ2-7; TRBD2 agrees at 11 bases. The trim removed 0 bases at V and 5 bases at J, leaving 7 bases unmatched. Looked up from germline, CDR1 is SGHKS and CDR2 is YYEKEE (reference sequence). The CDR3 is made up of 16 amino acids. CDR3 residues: CASSLGIAGGQHEQYF. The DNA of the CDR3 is TGTGCCAGCAGCTTGGGGATAGCGGGAGGGCAGCACGAGCAGTACTTC.

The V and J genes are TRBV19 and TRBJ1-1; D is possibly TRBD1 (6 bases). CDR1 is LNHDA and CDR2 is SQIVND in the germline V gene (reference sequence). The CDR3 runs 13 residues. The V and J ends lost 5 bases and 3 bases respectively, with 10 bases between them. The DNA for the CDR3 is TGTGCCAGTAGTGCCAGACAGGACACTGAAGCTTTCTTT. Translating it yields CASSARQDTEAFF.

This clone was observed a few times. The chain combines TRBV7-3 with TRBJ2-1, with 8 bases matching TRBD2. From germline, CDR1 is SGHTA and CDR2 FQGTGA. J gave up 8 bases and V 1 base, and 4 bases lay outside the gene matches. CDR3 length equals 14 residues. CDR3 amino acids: CASSLSSGSHEQFF. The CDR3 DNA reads TGTGCCAGCAGCTTAAGCAGCGGGAGTCATGAGCAGTTCTTC.

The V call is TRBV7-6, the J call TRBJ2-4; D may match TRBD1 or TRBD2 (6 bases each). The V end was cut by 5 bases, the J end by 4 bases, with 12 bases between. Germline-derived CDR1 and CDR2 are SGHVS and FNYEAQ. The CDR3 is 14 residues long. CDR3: CASSQGGGKNIQYF. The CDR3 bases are TGTGCCAGCAGCCAAGGGGGAGGAAAAAACATTCAGTACTTC.

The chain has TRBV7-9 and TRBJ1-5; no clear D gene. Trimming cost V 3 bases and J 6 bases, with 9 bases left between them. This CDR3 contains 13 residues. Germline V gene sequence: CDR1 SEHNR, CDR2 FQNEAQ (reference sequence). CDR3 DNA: TGTGCCAGCAGCTTGTACGAAGGTCAGCCCCAGCATTTT. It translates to CASSLYEGQPQHF.

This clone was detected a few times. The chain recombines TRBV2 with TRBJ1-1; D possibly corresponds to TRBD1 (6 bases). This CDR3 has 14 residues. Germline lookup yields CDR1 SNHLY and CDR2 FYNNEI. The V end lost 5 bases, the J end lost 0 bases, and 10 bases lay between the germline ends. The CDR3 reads CASSSQGLNTEAFF. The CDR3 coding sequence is TGTGCCAGCAGTTCTCAGGGGCTGAACACTGAAGCTTTCTTT.